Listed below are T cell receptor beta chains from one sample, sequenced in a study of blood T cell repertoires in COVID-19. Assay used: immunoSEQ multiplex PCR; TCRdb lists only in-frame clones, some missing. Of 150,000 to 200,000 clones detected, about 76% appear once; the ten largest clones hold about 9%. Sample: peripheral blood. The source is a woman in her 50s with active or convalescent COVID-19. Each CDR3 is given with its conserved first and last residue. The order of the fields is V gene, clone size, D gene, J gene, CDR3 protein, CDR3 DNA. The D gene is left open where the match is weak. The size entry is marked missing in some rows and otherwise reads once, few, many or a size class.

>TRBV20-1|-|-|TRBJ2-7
CSASGDSRSYYEQYF
TGCAGTGCTAGTGGGGACTCAAGATCCTACTACGAGCAGTACTTC
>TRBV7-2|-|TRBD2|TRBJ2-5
CASSSSGALETQYF
TGTGCCAGCAGCTCTAGCGGGGCCCTAGAGACCCAGTACTTC
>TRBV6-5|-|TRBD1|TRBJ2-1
CASTLGQGGFNEQFF
TGTGCCAGCACCCTAGGACAGGGGGGTTTTAATGAGCAGTTCTTC
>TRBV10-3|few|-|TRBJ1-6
CAIRRDADNSPLHF
TGTGCCATCAGGCGGGACGCAGATAATTCACCCCTCCACTTT
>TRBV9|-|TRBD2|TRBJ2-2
CASSVGLAGVTGELFF
TGTGCCAGCAGCGTAGGGCTAGCGGGAGTCACCGGGGAGCTGTTTTTT
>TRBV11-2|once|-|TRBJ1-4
CASSSWEGEKLFF
TGTGCCAGCAGCTCGTGGGAGGGTGAAAAACTGTTTTTT
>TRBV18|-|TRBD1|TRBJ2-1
CASSQVHRGRGSYNEQFF
TGTGCCAGCTCACAGGTGCACAGGGGAAGGGGCTCCTACAATGAGCAGTTCTTC
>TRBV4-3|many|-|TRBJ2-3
CASSKDGQGSTDTQYF
TGCGCCAGCAGCAAAGATGGGCAGGGTAGCACAGATACGCAGTATTTT
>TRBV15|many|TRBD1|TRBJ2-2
CATTGANTGELFF
TGTGCCACTACAGGGGCGAACACCGGGGAGCTGTTTTTT
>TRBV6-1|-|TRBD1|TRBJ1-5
CASSEASGQAYQPQHF
TGTGCCAGCAGTGAAGCAAGCGGACAGGCTTATCAGCCCCAGCATTTT
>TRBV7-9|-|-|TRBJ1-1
CASSYRLNTEAFF
TGTGCCAGCAGCTACAGGTTGAACACTGAAGCTTTCTTT
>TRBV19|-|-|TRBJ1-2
CASSIGQRVNYGYTF
TGTGCCAGTAGTATCGGACAGCGAGTCAACTATGGCTACACCTTC
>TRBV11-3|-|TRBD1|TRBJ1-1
CASSAGQGSNTEAFF
TGTGCCAGCAGCGCCGGACAGGGATCGAACACTGAAGCTTTCTTT
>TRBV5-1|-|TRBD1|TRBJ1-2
CASSLGGLQGTNYGYTF
TGCGCCAGCAGCTTGGGCGGCTTACAGGGGACTAACTATGGCTACACCTTC
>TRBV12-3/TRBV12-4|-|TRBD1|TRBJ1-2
CASNTQGAGGYTF
TGTGCCAGCAATACCCAGGGGGCCGGGGGCTACACCTTC
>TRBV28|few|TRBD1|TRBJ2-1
CASSRGVGTGGNEQFF
TGTGCCAGCAGCCGTGGGGTCGGGACAGGGGGCAATGAGCAGTTCTTC
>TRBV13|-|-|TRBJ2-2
CASSPGRALSTGELFF
TGTGCCAGCAGCCCTGGGCGGGCCCTGAGCACCGGGGAGCTGTTTTTT
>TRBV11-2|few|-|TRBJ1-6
CASSLDRVKNSPLHF
TGTGCCAGCAGCTTAGACAGGGTGAAAAATTCACCCCTCCACTTT
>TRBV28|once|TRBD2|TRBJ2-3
CASSPGLAGSIRTQYF
TGTGCCAGCAGTCCTGGACTAGCGGGTTCCATAAGGACGCAGTATTTT
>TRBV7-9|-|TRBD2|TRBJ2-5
CASSPGGTGETQYF
TGTGCCAGCAGCCCGGGGGGGACGGGAGAGACCCAGTACTTC
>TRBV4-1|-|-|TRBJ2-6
CASSKEPHWGPGANVLTF
TGCGCCAGCAGCAAAGAACCTCATTGGGGCCCTGGGGCCAACGTCCTGACTTTC
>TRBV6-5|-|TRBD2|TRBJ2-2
CASRSGGMNTGELFF
TGTGCCAGCAGGTCGGGGGGTATGAACACCGGGGAGCTGTTTTTT
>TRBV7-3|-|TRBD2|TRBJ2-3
CASRFGLAGGEDTQYF
TGTGCCAGCAGATTCGGACTAGCGGGAGGGGAGGATACGCAGTATTTT
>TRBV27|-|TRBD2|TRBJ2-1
CASSEGGLAGAYNEQFF
TGTGCCAGCAGTGAGGGAGGACTAGCGGGAGCCTACAATGAGCAGTTCTTC
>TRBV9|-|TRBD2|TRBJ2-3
CASSATSGSTDTQYF
TGTGCCAGCAGCGCGACTAGCGGGAGTACAGATACGCAGTATTTT
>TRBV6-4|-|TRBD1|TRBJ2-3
CASRTGYHTQYF
TGTGCCAGCAGGACAGGGTATCATACGCAGTATTTT
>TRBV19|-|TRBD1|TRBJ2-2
CASSSRGRGTGELFF
TGTGCCAGTAGTTCCAGGGGGCGCGGCACCGGGGAGCTGTTTTTT
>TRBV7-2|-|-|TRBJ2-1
CASSFSGPSYNEQFF
TGTGCCAGCAGCTTTAGCGGTCCCTCCTACAATGAGCAGTTCTTC